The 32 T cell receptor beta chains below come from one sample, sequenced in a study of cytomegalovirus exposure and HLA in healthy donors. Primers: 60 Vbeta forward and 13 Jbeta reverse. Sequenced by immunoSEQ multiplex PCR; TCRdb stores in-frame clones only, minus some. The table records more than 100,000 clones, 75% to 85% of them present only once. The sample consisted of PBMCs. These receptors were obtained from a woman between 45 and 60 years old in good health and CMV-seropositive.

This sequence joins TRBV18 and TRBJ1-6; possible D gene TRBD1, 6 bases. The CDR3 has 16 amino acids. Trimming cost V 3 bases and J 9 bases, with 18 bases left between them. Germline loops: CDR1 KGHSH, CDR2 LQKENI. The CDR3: CASSPFSTGEGSPLHF. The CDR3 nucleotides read TGTGCCAGCTCACCCTTCTCGACAGGTGAGGGTTCACCCCTCCACTTT.

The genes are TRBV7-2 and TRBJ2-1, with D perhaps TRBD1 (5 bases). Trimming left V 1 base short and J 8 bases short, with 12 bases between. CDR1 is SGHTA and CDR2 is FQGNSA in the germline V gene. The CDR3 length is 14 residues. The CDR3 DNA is TGTGCCAGCAGCTTAGGTCAGTGGGGCTATGAGCAGTTCTTC. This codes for CASSLGQWGYEQFF.

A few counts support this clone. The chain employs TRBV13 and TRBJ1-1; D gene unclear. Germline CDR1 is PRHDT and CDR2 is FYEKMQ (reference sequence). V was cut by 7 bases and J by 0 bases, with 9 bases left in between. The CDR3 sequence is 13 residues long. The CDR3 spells CASKAGLNTEAFF. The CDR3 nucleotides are TGTGCCAGCAAGGCGGGCCTGAACACTGAAGCTTTCTTT.

The CDR3: CAWSPTGHRNQPQHF. For the CDR3, the DNA is TGTGCCTGGAGTCCTACAGGGCACCGCAATCAGCCCCAGCATTTT. The chain links TRBV30 to TRBJ1-5, with D perhaps matching TRBD1 (6 bases). The CDR3 is 15 residues long. The V and J ends lost 2 bases and 2 bases respectively, with 13 bases between them. Germline CDR1 and CDR2: GTSNPN and SVGIG (reference sequence).

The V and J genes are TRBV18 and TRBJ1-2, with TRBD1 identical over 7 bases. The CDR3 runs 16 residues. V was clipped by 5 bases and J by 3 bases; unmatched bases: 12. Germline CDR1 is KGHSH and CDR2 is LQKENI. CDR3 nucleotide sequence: TGTGCCAGCTCAACCGGAGGAGACAGGGCGTACTATGGCTACACCTTC. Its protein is CASSTGGDRAYYGYTF.

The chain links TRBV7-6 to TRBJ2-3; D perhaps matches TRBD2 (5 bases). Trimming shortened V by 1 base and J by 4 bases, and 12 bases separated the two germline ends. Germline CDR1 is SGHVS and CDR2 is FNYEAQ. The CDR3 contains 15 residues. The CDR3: CASSLGATGSDTQYF. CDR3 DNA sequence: TGTGCCAGCAGCTTAGGAGCGACGGGGTCAGATACGCAGTATTTT.

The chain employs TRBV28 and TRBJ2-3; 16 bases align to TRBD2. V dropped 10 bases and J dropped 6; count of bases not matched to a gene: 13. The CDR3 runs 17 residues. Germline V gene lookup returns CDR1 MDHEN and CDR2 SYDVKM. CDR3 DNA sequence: TGTGCCATCCTGGGACTAGCGGGAGGGCCCTCTGTTGATACGCAGTATTTT. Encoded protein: CAILGLAGGPSVDTQYF.

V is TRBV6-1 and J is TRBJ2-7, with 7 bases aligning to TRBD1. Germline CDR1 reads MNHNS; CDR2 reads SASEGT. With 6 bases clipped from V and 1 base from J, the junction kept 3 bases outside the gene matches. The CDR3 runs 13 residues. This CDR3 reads CASRQTGSYEQYF. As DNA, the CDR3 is TGTGCCAGCAGACAGACAGGGTCCTACGAGCAGTACTTC.

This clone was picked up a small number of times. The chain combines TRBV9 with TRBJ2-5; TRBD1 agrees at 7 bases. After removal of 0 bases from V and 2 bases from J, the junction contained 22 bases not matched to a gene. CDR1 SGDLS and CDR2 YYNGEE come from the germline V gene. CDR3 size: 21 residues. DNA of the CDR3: TGTGCCAGCAGCGTAGCCCCACCCCGGGACAGTACTCCCACCCCGCAAGAGACCCAGTACTTC. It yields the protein CASSVAPPRDSTPTPQETQYF.

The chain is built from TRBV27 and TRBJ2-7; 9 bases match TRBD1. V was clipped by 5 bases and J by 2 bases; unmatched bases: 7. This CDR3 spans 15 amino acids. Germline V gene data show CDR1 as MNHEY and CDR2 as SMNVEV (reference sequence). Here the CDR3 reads CASSPGQGLTYEQYF. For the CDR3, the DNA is TGTGCCAGCAGTCCCGGACAGGGGTTGACCTACGAGCAGTACTTC.

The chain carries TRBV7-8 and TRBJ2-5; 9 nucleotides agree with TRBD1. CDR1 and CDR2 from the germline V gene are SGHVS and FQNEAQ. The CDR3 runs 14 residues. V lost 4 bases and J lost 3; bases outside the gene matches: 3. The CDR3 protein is CASSSWTGEETQYF. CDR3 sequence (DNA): TGTGCCAGCAGCTCCTGGACAGGGGAAGAGACCCAGTACTTC.

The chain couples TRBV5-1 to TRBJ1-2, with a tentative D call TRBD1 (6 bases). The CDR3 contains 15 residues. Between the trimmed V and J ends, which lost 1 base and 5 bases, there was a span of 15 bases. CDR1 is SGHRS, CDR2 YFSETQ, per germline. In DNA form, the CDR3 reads TGCGCCAGCAGCTTGTCGGTGGGGCAGGGGTATGGCTACACCTTC. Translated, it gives CASSLSVGQGYGYTF.

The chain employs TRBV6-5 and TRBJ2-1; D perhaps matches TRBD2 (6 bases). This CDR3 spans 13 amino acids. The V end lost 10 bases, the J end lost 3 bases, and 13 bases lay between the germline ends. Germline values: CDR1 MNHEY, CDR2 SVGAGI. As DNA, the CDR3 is TGTGCCACCTATAGGAGGGGCTACAATGAGCAGTTCTTC. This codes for CATYRRGYNEQFF.

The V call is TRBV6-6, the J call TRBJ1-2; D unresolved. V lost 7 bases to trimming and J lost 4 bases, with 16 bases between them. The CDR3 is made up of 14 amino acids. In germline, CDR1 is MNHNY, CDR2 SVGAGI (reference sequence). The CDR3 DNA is TGTGCCAGCACCTTCCGTCTCGGTTCCTATGGCTACACCTTC. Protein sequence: CASTFRLGSYGYTF.

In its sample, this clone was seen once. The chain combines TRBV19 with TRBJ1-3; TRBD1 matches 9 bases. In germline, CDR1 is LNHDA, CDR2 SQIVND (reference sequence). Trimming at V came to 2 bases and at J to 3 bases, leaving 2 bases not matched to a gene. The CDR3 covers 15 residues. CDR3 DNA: TGTGCCAGTAGTATAATGGGACAGGGTGGAAACACCATATATTTT. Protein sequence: CASSIMGQGGNTIYF. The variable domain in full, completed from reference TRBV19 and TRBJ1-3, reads DGGITQSPKYLFRKEGQNVTLSCEQNLNHDAMYWYRQDPGQGLRLIYYSQIVNDFQKGDIAEGYSVSREKKESFPLTVTSAQKNPTAFYLCASSIMGQGGNTIYFGEGSWLTVV.

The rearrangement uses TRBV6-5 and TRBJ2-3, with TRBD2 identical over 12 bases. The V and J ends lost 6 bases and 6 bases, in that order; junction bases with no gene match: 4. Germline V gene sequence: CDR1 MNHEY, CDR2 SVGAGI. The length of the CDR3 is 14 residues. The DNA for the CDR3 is TGTGCCAGCAGGCTAGGGACTAGCGGGGATACGCAGTATTTT. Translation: CASRLGTSGDTQYF.

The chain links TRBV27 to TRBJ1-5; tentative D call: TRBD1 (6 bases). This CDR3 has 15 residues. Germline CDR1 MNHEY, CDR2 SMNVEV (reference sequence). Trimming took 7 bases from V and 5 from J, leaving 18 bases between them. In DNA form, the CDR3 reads TGTGCCAGCAAACTGGGACATCTCCGCGATCAGCCCCAGCATTTT. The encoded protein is CASKLGHLRDQPQHF.

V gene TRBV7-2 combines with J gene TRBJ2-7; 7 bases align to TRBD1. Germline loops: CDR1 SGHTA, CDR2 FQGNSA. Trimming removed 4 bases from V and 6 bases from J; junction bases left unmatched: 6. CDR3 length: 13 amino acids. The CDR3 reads CASSSTGESEQYF. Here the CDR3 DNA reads TGTGCCAGCAGCTCCACAGGGGAGAGCGAGCAGTACTTC.

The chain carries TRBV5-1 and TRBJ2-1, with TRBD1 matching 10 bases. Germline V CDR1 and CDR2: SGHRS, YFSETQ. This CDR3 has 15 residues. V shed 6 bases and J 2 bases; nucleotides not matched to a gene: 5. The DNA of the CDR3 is TGCGCCAGCATTCCCGGGACAGGGGCCTACAATGAGCAGTTCTTC. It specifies CASIPGTGAYNEQFF.

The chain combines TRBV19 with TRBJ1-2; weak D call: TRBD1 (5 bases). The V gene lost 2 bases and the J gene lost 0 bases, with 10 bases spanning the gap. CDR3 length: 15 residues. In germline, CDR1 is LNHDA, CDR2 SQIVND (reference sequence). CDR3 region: CASSISGGANYGYTF. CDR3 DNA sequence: TGTGCCAGTAGTATATCGGGGGGTGCTAACTATGGCTACACCTTC.

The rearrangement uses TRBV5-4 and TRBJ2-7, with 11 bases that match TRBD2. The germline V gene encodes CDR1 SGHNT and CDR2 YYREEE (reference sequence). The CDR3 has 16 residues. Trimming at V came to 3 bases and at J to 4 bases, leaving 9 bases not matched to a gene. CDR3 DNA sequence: TGTGCCAGCAGCTCCCGTAGAGGGACTAGCGGTTACGAGCAGTACTTC. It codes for CASSSRRGTSGYEQYF.

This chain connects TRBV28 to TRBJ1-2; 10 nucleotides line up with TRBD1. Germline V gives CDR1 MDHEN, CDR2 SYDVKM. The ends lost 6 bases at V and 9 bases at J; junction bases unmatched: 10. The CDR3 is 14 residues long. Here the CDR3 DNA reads TGTGCCAGCAGAGACAGGGGGCGCGGGCTAAGCTACACCTTC. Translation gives CASRDRGRGLSYTF.

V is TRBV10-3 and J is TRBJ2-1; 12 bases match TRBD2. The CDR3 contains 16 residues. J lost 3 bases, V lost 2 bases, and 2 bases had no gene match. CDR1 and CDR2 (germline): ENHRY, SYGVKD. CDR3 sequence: CAISERGLAGYNEQFF. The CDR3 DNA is TGTGCCATCAGTGAGCGGGGACTAGCGGGCTACAATGAGCAGTTCTTC.

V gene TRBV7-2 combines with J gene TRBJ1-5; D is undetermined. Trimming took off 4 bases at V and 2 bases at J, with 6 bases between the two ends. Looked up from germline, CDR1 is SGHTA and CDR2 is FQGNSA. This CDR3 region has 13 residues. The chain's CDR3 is CASSYSGNQPQHF. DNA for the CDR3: TGTGCCAGCAGCTACAGTGGCAATCAGCCCCAGCATTTT. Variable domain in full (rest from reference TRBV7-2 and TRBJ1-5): GAGVSQSPSNKVTEKGKDVELRCDPISGHTALYWYRQSLGQGLEFLIYFQGNSAPDKSGLPSDRFSAERTGGSVSTLTIQRTQQEDSAVYLCASSYSGNQPQHFGDGTRLSIL.

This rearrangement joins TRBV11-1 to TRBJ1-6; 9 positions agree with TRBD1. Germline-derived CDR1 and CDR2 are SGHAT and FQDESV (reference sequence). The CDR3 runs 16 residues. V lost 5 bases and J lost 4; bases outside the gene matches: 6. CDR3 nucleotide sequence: TGTGCCAGCAGCCGGGACAGGGTGGCATATAATTCACCCCTCCACTTT. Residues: CASSRDRVAYNSPLHF.

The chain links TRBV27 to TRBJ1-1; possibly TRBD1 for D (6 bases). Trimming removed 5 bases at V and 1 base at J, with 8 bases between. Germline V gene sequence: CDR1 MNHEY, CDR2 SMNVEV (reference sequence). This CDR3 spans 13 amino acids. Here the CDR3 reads CASSMGQNTEAFF. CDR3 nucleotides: TGTGCCAGCAGTATGGGACAGAACACTGAAGCTTTCTTT.

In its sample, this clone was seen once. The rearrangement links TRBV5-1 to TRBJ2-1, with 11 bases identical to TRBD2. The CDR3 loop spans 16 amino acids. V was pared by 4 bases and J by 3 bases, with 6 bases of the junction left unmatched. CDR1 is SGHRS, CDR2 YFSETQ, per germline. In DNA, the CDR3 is TGCGCCAGCAGCCTGGGACTAGCGGAGGACTACAATGAGCAGTTCTTC. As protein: CASSLGLAEDYNEQFF.

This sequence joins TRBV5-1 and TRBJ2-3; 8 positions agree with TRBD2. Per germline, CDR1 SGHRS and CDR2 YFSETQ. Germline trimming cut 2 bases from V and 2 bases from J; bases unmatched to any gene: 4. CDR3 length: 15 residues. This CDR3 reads CASSFSGISTDTQYF. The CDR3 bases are TGCGCCAGCAGCTTTAGCGGGATTTCCACAGATACGCAGTATTTT.

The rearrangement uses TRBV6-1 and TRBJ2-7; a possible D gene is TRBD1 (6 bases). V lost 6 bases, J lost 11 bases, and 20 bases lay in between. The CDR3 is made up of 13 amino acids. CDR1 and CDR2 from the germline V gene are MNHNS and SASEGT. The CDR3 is CASSFTGSPDEYF. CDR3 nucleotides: TGTGCCAGCAGCTTTACAGGGTCCCCAGACGAGTACTTC.

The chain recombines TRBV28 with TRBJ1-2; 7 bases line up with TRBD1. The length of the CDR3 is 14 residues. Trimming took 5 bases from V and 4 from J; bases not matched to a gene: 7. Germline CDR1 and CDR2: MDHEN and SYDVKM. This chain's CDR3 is CASSPRDSSYGYTF. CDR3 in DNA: TGTGCCAGCAGTCCCAGGGACAGCAGCTATGGCTACACCTTC.

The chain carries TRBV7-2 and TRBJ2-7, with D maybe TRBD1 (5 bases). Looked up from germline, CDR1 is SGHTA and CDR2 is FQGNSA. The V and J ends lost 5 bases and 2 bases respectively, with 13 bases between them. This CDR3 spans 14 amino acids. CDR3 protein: CASSLTVTTYEQYF. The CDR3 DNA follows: TGTGCCAGCAGCCTGACAGTCACCACCTACGAGCAGTACTTC.

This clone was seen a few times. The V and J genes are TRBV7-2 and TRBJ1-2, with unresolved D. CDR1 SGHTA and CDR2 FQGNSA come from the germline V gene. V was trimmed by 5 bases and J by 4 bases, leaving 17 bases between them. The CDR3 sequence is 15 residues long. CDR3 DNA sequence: TGTGCCAGCAGCCCTACCTACATAGGAGGCTATGGCTACACCTTC. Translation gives CASSPTYIGGYGYTF.